This T cell receptor (beta chain) was observed in a study of vaccination and CD4 T cells after COVID-19. Study at large: Post-COVID draws followed diagnosis by a median around 100 days (range 35 to 161). Control cultures received a CEFX pool, an HIV-1 Nef pool, or no peptide.

This CDR3 has 14 residues. Germline CDR1 reads MNHEY; CDR2 reads SMNVEV (reference sequence). Deletions cut 6 bases from V and 4 bases from J, with 10 bases between. This clonotype was picked up a small number of times. What it recognizes is unknown. Overall study results and limits: SARS-CoV-2-reactive clonotype medians increased from roughly 21 to 40, not significantly.

An Oncomine TCR Beta short-read assay was used to sequence the DNA from cultured CD4+ T cells. Researchers extracted genomic DNA from CD4+ T cells that had been cultured. TCRdb itself ran the PCR reads through MiXCR, one entry per CDR3 protein. The sample consists of about 20,000 distinct CDR3 sequences, roughly 40% of them appearing once. This sample's treatment: roughly nine-day PBMC culture with coronavirus spike peptide pools or control peptides (ViraFEST assay). Sequencing was performed on CD4+ T cells from blood, cultured in vitro, taken after SARS-CoV-2 vaccination. The chain carries TRBV27 and TRBJ1-6; D is possibly TRBD1 (5 bases). The TCR comes from a human donor who had recovered from COVID-19. The CDR3 reads CASSQGWYNSPLHF. The CDR3 bases are TGTGCCAGCAGCCAGGGCTGGTATAATTCACCCCTCCACTTT.